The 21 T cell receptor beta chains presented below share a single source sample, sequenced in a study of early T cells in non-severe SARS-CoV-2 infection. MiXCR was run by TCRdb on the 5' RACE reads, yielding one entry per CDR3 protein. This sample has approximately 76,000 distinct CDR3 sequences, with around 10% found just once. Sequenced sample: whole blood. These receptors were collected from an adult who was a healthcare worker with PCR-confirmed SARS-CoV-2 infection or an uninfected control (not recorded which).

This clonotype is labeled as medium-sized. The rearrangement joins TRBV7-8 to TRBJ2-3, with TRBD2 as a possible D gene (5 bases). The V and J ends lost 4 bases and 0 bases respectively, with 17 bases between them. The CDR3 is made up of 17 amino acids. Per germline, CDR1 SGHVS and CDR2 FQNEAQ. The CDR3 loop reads CASSSRGGSTSTDTQYF. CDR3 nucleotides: TGTGCCAGCAGCTCACGTGGTGGGAGTACTAGCACAGATACGCAGTATTTT.

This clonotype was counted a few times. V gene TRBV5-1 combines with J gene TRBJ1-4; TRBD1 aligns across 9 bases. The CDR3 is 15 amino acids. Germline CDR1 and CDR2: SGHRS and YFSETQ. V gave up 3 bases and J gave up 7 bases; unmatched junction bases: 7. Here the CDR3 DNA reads TGCGCCAGCAGCTCGGGACAGGGCAGTGGTGAAAAACTGTTTTTT. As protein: CASSSGQGSGEKLFF. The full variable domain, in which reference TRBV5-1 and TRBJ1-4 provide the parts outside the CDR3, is KAGVTQTPRYLIKTRGQQVTLSCSPISGHRSVSWYQQTPGQGLQFLFEYFSETQRNKGNFPGRFSGRQFSNSRSEMNVSTLELGDSALYLCASSSGQGSGEKLFFGSGTQLSVL.

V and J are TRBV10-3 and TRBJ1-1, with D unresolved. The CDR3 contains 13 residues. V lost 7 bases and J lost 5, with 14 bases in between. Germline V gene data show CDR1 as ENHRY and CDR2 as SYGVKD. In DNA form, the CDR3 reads TGTGCCATCACCCCCGACCGCAGGACTGAAGCTTTCTTT. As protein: CAITPDRRTEAFF.

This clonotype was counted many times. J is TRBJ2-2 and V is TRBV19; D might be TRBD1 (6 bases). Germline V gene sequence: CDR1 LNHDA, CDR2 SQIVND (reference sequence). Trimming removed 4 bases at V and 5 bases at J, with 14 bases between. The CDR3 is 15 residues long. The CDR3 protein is CASSRGGPGTGELFF. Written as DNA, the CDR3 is TGTGCCAGTAGTAGAGGGGGTCCCGGAACCGGGGAGCTGTTTTTT.

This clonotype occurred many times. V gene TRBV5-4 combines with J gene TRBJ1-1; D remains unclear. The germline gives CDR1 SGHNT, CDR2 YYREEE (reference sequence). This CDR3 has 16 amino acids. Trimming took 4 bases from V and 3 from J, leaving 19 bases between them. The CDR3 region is CASSIPGPAWHTEAFF. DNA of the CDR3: TGTGCCAGCAGCATCCCTGGACCAGCTTGGCACACTGAAGCTTTCTTT.

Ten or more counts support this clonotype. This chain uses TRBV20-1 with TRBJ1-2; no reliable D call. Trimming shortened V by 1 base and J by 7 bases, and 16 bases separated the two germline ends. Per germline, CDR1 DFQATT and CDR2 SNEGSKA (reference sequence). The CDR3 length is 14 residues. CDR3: CSARAIIGRVGYTF. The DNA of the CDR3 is TGCAGTGCTAGAGCTATAATAGGCCGGGTTGGCTACACCTTC.

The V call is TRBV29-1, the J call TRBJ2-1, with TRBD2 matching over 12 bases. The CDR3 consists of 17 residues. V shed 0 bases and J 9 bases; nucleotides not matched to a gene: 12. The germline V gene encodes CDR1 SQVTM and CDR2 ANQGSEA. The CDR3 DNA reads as TGCAGCGTTGAAGACCTCGGACTAGCGGGATGGACCGGTGAGCAGTTCTTC. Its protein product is CSVEDLGLAGWTGEQFF.

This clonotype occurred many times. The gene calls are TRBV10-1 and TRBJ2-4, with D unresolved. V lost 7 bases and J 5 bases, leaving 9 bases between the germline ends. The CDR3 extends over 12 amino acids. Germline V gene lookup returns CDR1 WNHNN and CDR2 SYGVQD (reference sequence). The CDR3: CASIANQNIQYF. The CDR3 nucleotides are TGCGCCAGCATTGCGAATCAAAACATTCAGTACTTC.

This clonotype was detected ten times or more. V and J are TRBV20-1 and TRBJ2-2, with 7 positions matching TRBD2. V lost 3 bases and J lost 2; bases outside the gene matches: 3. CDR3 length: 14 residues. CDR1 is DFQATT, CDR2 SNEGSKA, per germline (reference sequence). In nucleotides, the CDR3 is TGCAGTGCTAGGCCGGGAGGAAACACCGGGGAGCTGTTTTTT. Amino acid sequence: CSARPGGNTGELFF.

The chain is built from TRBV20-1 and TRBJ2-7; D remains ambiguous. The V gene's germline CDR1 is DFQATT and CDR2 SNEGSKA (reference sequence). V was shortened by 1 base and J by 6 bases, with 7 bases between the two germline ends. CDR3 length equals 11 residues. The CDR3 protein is CSARVGSEQYF. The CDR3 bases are TGCAGTGCTAGAGTGGGATCCGAGCAGTACTTC.

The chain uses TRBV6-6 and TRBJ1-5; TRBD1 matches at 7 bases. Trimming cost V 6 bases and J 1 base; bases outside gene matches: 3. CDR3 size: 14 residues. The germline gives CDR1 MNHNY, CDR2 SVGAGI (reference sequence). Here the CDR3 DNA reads TGTGCCAGCAGGCCAGGGGGGAGCAATCAGCCCCAGCATTTT. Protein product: CASRPGGSNQPQHF.

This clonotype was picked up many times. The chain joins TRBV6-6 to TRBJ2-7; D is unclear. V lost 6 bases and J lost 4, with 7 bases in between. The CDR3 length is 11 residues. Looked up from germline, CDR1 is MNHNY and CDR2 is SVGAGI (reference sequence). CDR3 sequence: CASSPKYEQYF. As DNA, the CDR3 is TGTGCCAGCAGCCCTAAGTACGAGCAGTACTTC.

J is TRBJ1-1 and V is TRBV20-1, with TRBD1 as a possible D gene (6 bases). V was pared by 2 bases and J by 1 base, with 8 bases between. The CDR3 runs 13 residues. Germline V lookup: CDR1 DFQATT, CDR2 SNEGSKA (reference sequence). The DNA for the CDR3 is TGCAGTGCTAGACGGGACACGAACACTGAAGCTTTCTTT. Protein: CSARRDTNTEAFF.

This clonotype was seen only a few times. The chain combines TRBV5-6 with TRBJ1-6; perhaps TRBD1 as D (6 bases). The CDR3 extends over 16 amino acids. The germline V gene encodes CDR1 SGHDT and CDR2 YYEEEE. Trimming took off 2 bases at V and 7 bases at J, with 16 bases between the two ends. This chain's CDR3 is CASSLRTVEGNSPLHF. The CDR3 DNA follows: TGTGCCAGCAGCTTAAGGACAGTCGAGGGGAATTCACCCCTCCACTTT.

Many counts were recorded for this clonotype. The CDR3: CASSEVWALSGNTIYF. In DNA form, the CDR3 reads TGTGCCAGCAGTGAAGTGTGGGCCCTCTCTGGAAACACCATATATTTT. The chain uses TRBV2 and TRBJ1-3, with D unclear. Trimming removed 1 base from V and 0 bases from J, with 10 bases in between. CDR3 length equals 16 residues. Germline loops: CDR1 SNHLY, CDR2 FYNNEI.

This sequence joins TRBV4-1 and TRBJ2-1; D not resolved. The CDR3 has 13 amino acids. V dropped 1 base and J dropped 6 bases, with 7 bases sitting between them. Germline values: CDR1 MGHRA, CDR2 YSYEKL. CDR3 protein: CASSQVGSNEQFF. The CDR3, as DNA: TGCGCCAGCAGCCAAGTGGGGTCCAATGAGCAGTTCTTC.

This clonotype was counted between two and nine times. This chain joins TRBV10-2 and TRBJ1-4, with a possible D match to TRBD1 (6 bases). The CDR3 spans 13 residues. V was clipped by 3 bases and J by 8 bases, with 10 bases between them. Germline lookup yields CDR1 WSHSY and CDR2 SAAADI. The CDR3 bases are TGCGCCAGCAGTGACAGGGGAGGCGAAAAACTGTTTTTT. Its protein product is CASSDRGGEKLFF.

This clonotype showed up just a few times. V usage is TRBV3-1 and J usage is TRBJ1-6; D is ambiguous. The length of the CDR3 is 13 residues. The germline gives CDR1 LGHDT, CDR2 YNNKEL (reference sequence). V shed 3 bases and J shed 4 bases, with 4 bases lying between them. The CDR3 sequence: CASSQGYNSPLHF. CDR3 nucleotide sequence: TGTGCCAGCAGCCAGGGGTATAATTCACCCCTCCACTTT. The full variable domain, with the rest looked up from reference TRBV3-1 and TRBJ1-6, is DTAVSQTPKYLVTQMGNDKSIKCEQNLGHDTMYWYKQDSKKFLKIMFSYNNKELIINETVPNRFSPKSPDKAHLNLHINSLELGDSAVYFCASSQGYNSPLHFGNGTRLTVT.

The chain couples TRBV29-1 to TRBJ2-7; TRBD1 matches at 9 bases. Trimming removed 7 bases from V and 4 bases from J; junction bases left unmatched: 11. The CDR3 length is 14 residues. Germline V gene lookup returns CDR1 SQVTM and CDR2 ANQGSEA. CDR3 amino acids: CSATGTGYLYEQYF. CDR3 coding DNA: TGCAGCGCCACCGGGACAGGGTATCTTTACGAGCAGTACTTC.

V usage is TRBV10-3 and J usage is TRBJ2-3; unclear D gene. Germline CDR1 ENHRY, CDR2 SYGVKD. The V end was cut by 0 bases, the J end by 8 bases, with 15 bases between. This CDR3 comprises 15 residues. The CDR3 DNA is TGTGCCATCAGTGAGTCGAGTCCGGGCCTGCGTACGCAGTATTTT. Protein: CAISESSPGLRTQYF.

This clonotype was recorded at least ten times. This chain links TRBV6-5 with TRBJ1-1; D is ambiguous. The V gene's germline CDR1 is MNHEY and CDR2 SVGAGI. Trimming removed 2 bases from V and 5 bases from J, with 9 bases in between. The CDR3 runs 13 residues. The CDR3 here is CASSYGLGTEAFF. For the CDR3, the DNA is TGTGCCAGCAGTTACGGCTTGGGTACTGAAGCTTTCTTT.